This T cell receptor (beta chain) was recovered during a study of PD-1 blockade in classical Hodgkin lymphoma. The overall study: The study gave patients nivolumab 3 mg/kg intravenously every 2 weeks.

The study, taken as a whole, reports: Nivolumab starters within 1 year of ASCT were excluded. CD4+ TCR diversity, unlike CD8+, rose significantly by C4D1.

Sequencing was performed with immunoSEQ multiplex PCR; in TCRdb, only in-frame clones are kept and a portion is missing. The sample shows tens of thousands of clones, around 80% of them seen only once. The germline CDR1 and CDR2 sequences are ENHRY and SYGVKD. This CDR3 comprises 14 residues. Trimming removed 7 bases from V and 5 bases from J; junction bases left unmatched: 8. About this clone itself: The antigen remains unidentified.

Time point given: cycle 4 day 1 (C4D1), after more than five weeks of nivolumab. Each patient's relapse followed autologous stem cell transplantation, and brentuximab vedotin exposure varied. The genes are TRBV10-3 and TRBJ1-1; TRBD1 matches at 9 bases. Specimen: peripheral blood mononuclear cells (PBMCs), collected before the fourth cycle of nivolumab. This TCR was sampled from a human donor with classical Hodgkin lymphoma. CDR3 loop: CAIMGQGEGTEAFF. The CDR3 bases are TGTGCCATCATGGGACAGGGCGAGGGGACTGAAGCTTTCTTT.